This T cell receptor beta chain was sequenced for a study of T cell repertoires in cytomegalovirus infection. The wider study: Both CMV infection and a matching HLA type were indicated by public TCR beta signatures.

This clonotype was seen many times. Its antigen remains unknown. CDR1 is MDHEN, CDR2 SYDVKM, per germline. This CDR3 comprises 18 residues. J was trimmed by 5 bases and V by 3 bases; bases with no gene match: 14. MiXCR was run by TCRdb on the reads, yielding one entry per CDR3 protein. The sample has approximately 130,000 distinct CDR3 sequences; 7% to 9.5% are singletons. Overall study findings and caveats: Ex vivo responses were dominated by HLA-C-restricted CMV-specific TCR beta clonotypes.

This chain uses TRBV28 with TRBJ2-2, with 8 bases identical to TRBD2. Sequenced: PBMCs. This TCR came from a human donor in good health (CMV status not recorded). Some clones in this sample may be carry-over from other donors' samples. CDR3 sequence: CASSFTSDIAGWTGELFF. CDR3 sequence (DNA): TGTGCCAGCAGTTTTACGAGTGATATAGCGGGGTGGACCGGGGAGCTGTTTTTT. The entire variable domain, with the rest obtained from reference TRBV28 and TRBJ2-2, is as follows: DVKVTQSSRYLVKRTGEKVFLECVQDMDHENMFWYRQDPGLGLRLIYFSYDVKMKEKGDIPEGYSVSREKKERFSLILESASTNQTSMYLCASSFTSDIAGWTGELFFGEGSRLTVL.